These 14 T cell receptor beta chains were all obtained from the same sample, sequenced in a study of cytomegalovirus exposure and HLA in healthy donors. 60 Vbeta and 13 Jbeta primers were used in PCR. Some clones are missing from TCRdb's copy, which holds only in-frame ones; the method was immunoSEQ multiplex PCR. The sample carries 65,000 to 85,000 clones, more than 60% recorded once. The sample was PBMCs. The receptors derive from a man aged 50 or older in good health and CMV-seropositive.

This clone was observed once. The rearrangement uses TRBV28 and TRBJ2-7; weak D call: TRBD1 (7 bases). The V end was cut by 4 bases, the J end by 1 base, with 17 bases between. Germline loops: CDR1 MDHEN, CDR2 SYDVKM. The CDR3 extends over 16 amino acids. The CDR3 coding sequence is TGTGCCAGCAGTTCAGGTTGGGCAGGGGGGTCCTACGAGCAGTACTTC. This sequence encodes CASSSGWAGGSYEQYF.

The V call is TRBV10-2, the J call TRBJ2-1, with 9 bases identical to TRBD2. Germline V gives CDR1 WSHSY, CDR2 SAAADI. CDR3 size: 13 residues. The CDR3 DNA sequence: TGCGCTGGGGCTAGCGGGGCCCTTAATGAGCAGTTCTTC. This sequence encodes CAGASGALNEQFF.

This chain links TRBV10-1 with TRBJ2-5; TRBD2 matches at 8 bases. The length of the CDR3 is 15 residues. Germline CDR1 reads WNHNN; CDR2 reads SYGVQD (reference sequence). The V gene end was trimmed by 3 bases and the J gene end by 2 bases; junction bases not matched to a gene: 5. The DNA of the CDR3 is TGCGCCAGCAGTGAAAGCGGGAGCGGGCAAGAGACCCAGTACTTC. Translated: CASSESGSGQETQYF.

This chain connects TRBV19 to TRBJ1-3, with D perhaps TRBD1 (5 bases). Trimming took off 6 bases at V and 0 bases at J, with 15 bases between the two ends. CDR1 is LNHDA and CDR2 is SQIVND in the germline V gene (reference sequence). The CDR3 totals 16 residues. The CDR3 coding sequence is TGTGCCAGTAGCGAGGGGAGGCCCCTCTCTGGAAACACCATATATTTT. Encoded protein: CASSEGRPLSGNTIYF.

Here the CDR3 reads CATSATGLVGPLNEQFF. CDR3 nucleotides: TGTGCCACCAGCGCTACGGGACTAGTAGGGCCCCTAAATGAGCAGTTCTTC. The chain couples TRBV15 to TRBJ2-1, with TRBD2 matching over 8 bases. Trimming at V came to 5 bases and at J to 7 bases, leaving 16 bases not matched to a gene. The CDR3 spans 17 residues. CDR1 LNHNV and CDR2 YYDKDF come from the germline V gene (reference sequence). Looking up the rest from reference TRBV15 and TRBJ2-1 gives the full variable domain: DAMVIQNPRYQVTQFGKPVTLSCSQTLNHNVMYWYQQKSSQAPKLLFHYYDKDFNNEADTPDNFQSRRPNTSFCFLDIRSPGLGDTAMYLCATSATGLVGPLNEQFFGPGTRLTVL.

This clone was counted a few times. The chain carries TRBV19 and TRBJ1-2; TRBD1 aligns across 10 bases. The germline V gene has CDR1 LNHDA and CDR2 SQIVND (reference sequence). V lost 8 bases and J lost 1; bases outside the gene matches: 10. The CDR3 contains 16 residues. CDR3 sequence: CASYRDRGFGNYGYTF. The CDR3 region has the DNA TGTGCCAGTTACCGGGACAGGGGTTTTGGTAACTATGGCTACACCTTC.

The chain employs TRBV10-3 and TRBJ2-7, with 9 bases matching TRBD2. The ends lost 10 bases at V and 0 bases at J; junction bases unmatched: 7. Germline values: CDR1 ENHRY, CDR2 SYGVKD. The CDR3 consists of 14 residues. CDR3 sequence reads: CASNSGSGSYEQYF. Written as DNA, the CDR3 is TGTGCCAGCAATAGCGGGAGTGGCTCCTACGAGCAGTACTTC.

This chain uses TRBV5-4 with TRBJ1-2; the match to TRBD1 covers 9 bases. The CDR3 sequence is 16 residues long. Germline assignment: CDR1 SGHNT and CDR2 YYREEE (reference sequence). With 1 base clipped from V and 12 bases from J, the junction kept 16 bases outside the gene matches. The CDR3 loop reads CASSLSQVDRGSGHTF. DNA for the CDR3: TGTGCCAGCAGCTTGTCGCAGGTCGACAGGGGGTCAGGTCACACCTTC. Full variable domain (outside the CDR3, taken from reference TRBV5-4 and TRBJ1-2): ETGVTQSPTHLIKTRGQQVTLRCSSQSGHNTVSWYQQALGQGPQFIFQYYREEENGRGNFPPRFSGLQFPNYSSELNVNALELDDSALYLCASSLSQVDRGSGHTFGSGTRLTVV.

This clone was counted a single time. In DNA form, the CDR3 reads TGTGCCAGCAGCGCACAGGGGAGCTCTGGAAACACCATATATTTT. It codes for CASSAQGSSGNTIYF. The V and J genes are TRBV14 and TRBJ1-3; 7 nucleotides match TRBD1. Germline trimming cut 5 bases from V and 0 bases from J; bases unmatched to any gene: 4. Germline V lookup: CDR1 SGHDN, CDR2 FVKESK. The CDR3 runs to 15 residues.

This chain joins TRBV7-2 and TRBJ2-4; D possibly corresponds to TRBD1 (5 bases). In germline, CDR1 is SGHTA, CDR2 FQGNSA. V dropped 5 bases and J dropped 0 bases, with 14 bases sitting between them. This CDR3 spans 16 amino acids. The CDR3 nucleotides are TGTGCCAGCAGCCTCAACAGGATGCTAGCCAAAAACATTCAGTACTTC. Protein sequence: CASSLNRMLAKNIQYF.

This clone was observed a single time. The identical CDR3 is also encoded by other nucleotide sequences in the sample. The rearrangement uses TRBV7-9 and TRBJ1-1; D remains unclear. Germline values: CDR1 SEHNR, CDR2 FQNEAQ (reference sequence). The germline V and J ends were trimmed by 2 bases and 1 base, with 8 bases remaining between them. This CDR3 is 14 amino acids long. CDR3 loop: CASSLFSGNTEAFF. The DNA of the CDR3 is TGTGCCAGCAGCTTATTCAGCGGGAACACTGAAGCTTTCTTT.

This clone was seen more than once but under ten times. The chain is built from TRBV7-3 and TRBJ2-5; D might be TRBD2 (5 bases). Trimming stripped 0 bases from V and 2 bases from J, with 13 bases between. This CDR3 spans 16 amino acids. In germline, CDR1 is SGHTA, CDR2 FQGTGA. Here the CDR3 DNA reads TGTGCCAGCAGCTTAACAGCGGTTGCGGGTCAAGAGACCCAGTACTTC. Its protein product is CASSLTAVAGQETQYF. Combining the CDR3 with reference TRBV7-3 and TRBJ2-5 gives the whole variable domain GAGVSQTPSNKVTEKGKYVELRCDPISGHTALYWYRQSLGQGPEFLIYFQGTGAADDSGLPNDRFFAVRPEGSVSTLKIQRTERGDSAVYLCASSLTAVAGQETQYFGPGTRLLVL.

The V and J genes are TRBV27 and TRBJ1-1; D gene ambiguous. CDR1 MNHEY and CDR2 SMNVEV come from the germline V gene (reference sequence). The CDR3 extends over 14 amino acids. Trimming stripped 0 bases from V and 2 bases from J, with 7 bases between. CDR3: CASSLSELNTEAFF. CDR3 in DNA: TGTGCCAGCAGTTTATCGGAGCTAAACACTGAAGCTTTCTTT.

The chain uses TRBV5-6 and TRBJ1-2; D is undetermined. Looked up from germline, CDR1 is SGHDT and CDR2 is YYEEEE. Between the trimmed V and J ends, which lost 0 bases and 9 bases, there was a span of 6 bases. There are 11 residues in the CDR3. For the CDR3, the DNA is TGTGCCAGCAGCTTGGCGCGCCGCTACACCTTC. This translates into CASSLARRYTF.